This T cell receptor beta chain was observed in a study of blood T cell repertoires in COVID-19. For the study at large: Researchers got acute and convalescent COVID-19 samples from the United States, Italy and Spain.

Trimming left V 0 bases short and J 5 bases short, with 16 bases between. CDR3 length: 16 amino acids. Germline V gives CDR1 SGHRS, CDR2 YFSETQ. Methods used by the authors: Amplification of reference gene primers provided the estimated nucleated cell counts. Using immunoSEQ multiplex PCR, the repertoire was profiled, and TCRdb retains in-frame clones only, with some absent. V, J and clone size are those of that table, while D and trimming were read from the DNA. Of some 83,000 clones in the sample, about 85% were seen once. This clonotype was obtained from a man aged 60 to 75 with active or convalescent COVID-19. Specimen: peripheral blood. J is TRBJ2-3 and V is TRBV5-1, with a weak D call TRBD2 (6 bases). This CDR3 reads CASSLEGGGLGDTQYF. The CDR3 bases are TGCGCCAGCAGCTTGGAGGGTGGAGGGTTAGGAGATACGCAGTATTTT.